This T cell receptor beta chain was found in a study of beta chain features in type 1 diabetes (dated by TCRdb to 2016 to 2019). Looking at the study overall: Mean age, gender distribution, total cell number and subset yield were not different between patients and healthy donors. Across all samples, 107,917,701 sorted cells were examined, and cell number per subset correlated strongly with RNA yield. In the study, recently diagnosed type 1 diabetes patients and matched healthy donors were compared on the TCRB repertoires of their sorted circulating CD4+ T cell subsets. Regulatory and stem cell-like memory subsets were obtained from only 8 patients and roughly eight healthy donors, while naive and central memory subsets were obtained from all 28 donors.

Taken from cysteine to phenylalanine, the CDR3 has 13 residues. Only the CDR3 region is kept as DNA, spanning 39 bases read in frame from base 1. CDR1 and CDR2 are drawn from the germline V gene: ENHRY, SYGVKD. From V the trimming removes 8 bases and from J it removes 6 bases, while the gene matches leave 8 bases of the junction unaccounted for. Notes on this clone: Its antigen is unknown. No quality values exist for individual bases; no much larger clone is one base distant.

A single peripheral blood draw of about 116 mL on average was collected from each donor into heparinised tubes. Using a panel that included CD45RO, CCR7, CD25, CD127, CD95 and CD27, naive, central memory, regulatory and stem cell-like memory CD4+ T cells were sorted on a BD FACSAria II. A purity above 98% was achieved for all sorted populations. PBMCs were isolated right away by Lymphoprep density gradient centrifugation and were stained directly, without culture. So that batch effects would be minimized, each experiment stained and sorted samples in pairs, pairing one healthy donor with one patient. What the study reported, not specific to this receptor: Fewer insertions and more nucleotide deletions at VDJ recombination sites were observed in patients with type 1 diabetes, implying thymic rearrangement abnormalities. Naive, central memory and regulatory TCRB repertoires appeared to be more alike among patients than among healthy donors. Shorter templates might have been favored by PCR, but patient and control samples were amplified and corrected together, so both groups would have been affected equally by any skew. Sequencing cDNA rather than genomic DNA could over-represent highly expressing activated cells, although activation and CD3 levels did not differ between groups. Only small numbers of individuals were included in the HLA sub-analyses, which left unresolved whether HLA type had any influence on TCRB rearrangement. A moderate but significant shortening of TCRB CDR3 length was observed in type 1 diabetes patients in all four CD4+ subsets.

The High Capacity cDNA Reverse Transcription Kit was used to reverse transcribe all of the isolated RNA, meaning that expressed TCRB transcripts were what got sequenced. Deep immunoSEQ sequencing was performed on naive, central memory and regulatory T cell samples, with an average of about 4 million total reads per sample. Sorted cells were lysed in RLT buffer, and RNA was extracted using DNase-treated RNeasy Micro or Mini kits according to cell number. Each cell subset was processed on its own to prevent cross-contamination, while patient and healthy donor samples were processed together. The immunoSEQ multiplex PCR was used to amplify TCRB sequences from cDNA, yielding 87-bp fragments that span the CDR3 region. Amplicons were sequenced on the Illumina HiSeq platform. Per the original workflow: PCR bias was corrected computationally using synthetic template baselines, and reads within Hamming distance 2 were collapsed, with unmergeable singletons discarded. Reads were aligned to IMGT to assign V, D and J genes, CDR3 length, and insertions or deletions at six rearrangement sites. Within each subset, clonotype counts were normalized to sorted cell number, after which true diversity and Gini coefficients were computed with the tcR R package. Repertoire sharing was quantified using the overlap coefficient calculated on TCRB nucleotide sequences. Sourced from immuneACCESS, this table was stored by TCRdb with only in-frame sequences that have V and J called. A share of the clones is absent; for the studies checked, an unresolved V gene accounts for under half, and the remainder has no known explanation. The D gene and trimming were derived from the DNA, and the V and J assignments and clone size from that table. Across this sample there are 110,000 to 150,000 clones, with 9% to 9.5% seen only once. Of the sample, about 0.68% falls within the top ten clones.

The sample consisted of central memory CD4+ T cells from blood. This chain is built from TRBV10-3 and TRBJ1-2, and TRBD1 matches 8 of the central bases. The TCR sequence derives from a young man in good health. The CDR3 region reads CAIPGQDVNGYTF. The nucleotide sequence reads TGTGCCATCCCGGGACAGGATGTCAATGGCTACACCTTC.